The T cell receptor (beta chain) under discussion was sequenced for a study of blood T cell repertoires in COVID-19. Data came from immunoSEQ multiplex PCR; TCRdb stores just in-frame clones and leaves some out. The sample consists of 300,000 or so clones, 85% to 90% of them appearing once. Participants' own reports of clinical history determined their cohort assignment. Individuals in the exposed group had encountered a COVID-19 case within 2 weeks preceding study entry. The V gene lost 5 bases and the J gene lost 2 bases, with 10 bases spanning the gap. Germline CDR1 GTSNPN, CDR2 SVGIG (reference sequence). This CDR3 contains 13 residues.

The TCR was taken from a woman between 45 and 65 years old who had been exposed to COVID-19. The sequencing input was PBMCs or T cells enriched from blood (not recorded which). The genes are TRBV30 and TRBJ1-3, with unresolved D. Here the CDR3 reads CAWCSNTGNTIYF. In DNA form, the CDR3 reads TGTGCCTGGTGTTCAAACACTGGAAACACCATATATTTT.